These T cell receptor beta chains were read from a single sample in a study of blood T cell repertoires in COVID-19. The table came from immunoSEQ multiplex PCR; TCRdb's copy has only in-frame clones and leaves some out. Of approximately 470,000 clones in the sample, around 87% were seen once. The sequenced sample was PBMCs or T cells enriched from blood (not recorded which). The receptors come from a young woman who had recovered from COVID-19. CDR3s include the opening cysteine and the closing phenylalanine or tryptophan. Each record gives: D gene, J gene, V gene, clone size, CDR3 protein. D genes are given only for firm matches. Clone size is shown for a subset of rows, as once, few, many or a class of expanded clone.

TRBD1 | TRBJ1-1 | TRBV19 | NA | CASRPGQGDTEAFF
NA | TRBJ1-2 | TRBV2 | NA | CASSQQRPGGYTF
NA | TRBJ2-5 | TRBV18 | once | CASSPTSGQETQYF
TRBD2 | TRBJ2-2 | TRBV4-2 | NA | CASSQGGLAGTGELFF
NA | TRBJ1-1 | TRBV5-1 | NA | CASSLAEQGGTEAFF
TRBD2 | TRBJ2-7 | TRBV7-8 | once | CASSLLLAGGPAYEQYF
TRBD1 | TRBJ2-7 | TRBV5-1 | NA | CASSSPDRGLGEQYF
TRBD1 | TRBJ1-2 | TRBV5-5 | NA | CASSLVTGQGLSLYGYTF
NA | TRBJ2-5 | TRBV28 | NA | CASGEPVQETQYF
TRBD1 | TRBJ2-3 | TRBV24-1 | NA | CATSDPDRADTQYF
TRBD2 | TRBJ2-2 | TRBV7-9 | NA | CASSPRGRGSDTGELFF
NA | TRBJ1-6 | TRBV3-1/TRBV3-2 | NA | CASSQLQGANSPLHF
NA | TRBJ1-2 | TRBV3-1/TRBV3-2 | many | CASSPGTSNYGYTF
NA | TRBJ2-7 | TRBV5-6 | once | CASSLMKGGSYEQYF
TRBD2 | TRBJ2-5 | TRBV4-1 | NA | CASSQVGRGGQETQYF
NA | TRBJ1-4 | TRBV18 | NA | CASSAGVLEKLFF
NA | TRBJ2-2 | TRBV6-5 | NA | CASSSTGTELGELFF
NA | TRBJ1-1 | TRBV30 | NA | CASNRVKTTEAFF
TRBD1 | TRBJ1-5 | TRBV4-1 | few | CASSRVGTAREPQHF
NA | TRBJ1-5 | TRBV3-1/TRBV3-2 | NA | CASSQGGGGGQPQHF
NA | TRBJ1-2 | TRBV11-2 | few | CASSFERFANYGYTF
TRBD1 | TRBJ1-2 | TRBV2 | NA | CASRRQGHDGYTF
TRBD2 | TRBJ2-1 | TRBV5-1 | NA | CASGKGLAGDNEQFF
TRBD2 | TRBJ2-1 | TRBV5-1 | NA | CASSPLAGGLKDEQFF
NA | TRBJ2-5 | TRBV5-4 | once | CASSLVGRGRGPETQYF
TRBD2 | TRBJ2-1 | TRBV30 | few | CAWSGSGGASEQFF
NA | TRBJ1-2 | TRBV27 | NA | CASTSPGRYF
TRBD1 | TRBJ2-4 | TRBV3-1/TRBV3-2 | NA | CASSFQGVEDKNIQYF
NA | TRBJ2-4 | TRBV7-8 | NA | CASSLGGPQNIQYF
NA | TRBJ2-5 | TRBV27 | NA | CASSPTGGETQYF
NA | TRBJ1-2 | TRBV9 | NA | CASSVATVNYGYTF
NA | TRBJ1-2 | TRBV14 | NA | CASSQALAPYGYTF
TRBD1 | TRBJ1-2 | TRBV2 | NA | CASRTGPLYGYTF
TRBD1 | TRBJ2-7 | TRBV18 | NA | CASHGTGRNEQYF
NA | TRBJ1-3 | TRBV5-4 | once | CASSSQGFGNTIYF
NA | TRBJ2-7 | TRBV2 | few | CASSEDEEASSYEQYF
TRBD2 | TRBJ2-1 | TRBV3-1/TRBV3-2 | NA | CASSQGRPWRGGNNEQFF
TRBD2 | TRBJ2-3 | TRBV7-9 | NA | CASSLSSSGEDTQYF
NA | TRBJ1-5 | TRBV4-1 | once | CASSQGRQIYQPQHF
NA | TRBJ2-1 | TRBV15 | NA | CATSPRGSLLGEQFF
NA | TRBJ2-1 | TRBV30 | NA | CAWNPGMNEQFF
NA | TRBJ2-4 | TRBV5-1 | once | CASSLNWLAKNIQYF
NA | TRBJ1-5 | TRBV20-1 | NA | CSASEEGRQPQHF
NA | TRBJ1-2 | TRBV2 | NA | CASSVGQTYYGYTF
NA | TRBJ2-3 | TRBV24-1 | NA | CATSDRLGLTDTQYF
NA | TRBJ1-1 | TRBV30 | NA | CAWSISGYTEAFF
NA | TRBJ1-4 | TRBV28 | NA | CASSFQGAEEKLFF
NA | TRBJ2-1 | TRBV5-1 | NA | CASSSAETDSLFF
NA | TRBJ1-3 | TRBV7-9 | NA | CASSSMTQISGNTIYF
NA | TRBJ2-2 | TRBV9 | once | CASSVKDGAVGTGELFF
TRBD1 | TRBJ1-1 | TRBV27 | NA | CASSLGQGMNTEAFF
TRBD2 | TRBJ2-3 | TRBV2 | NA | CASILAGGQDTQYF
NA | TRBJ2-5 | TRBV6-5 | once | CASSSSLGETQYF
NA | TRBJ1-2 | TRBV6-6 | NA | CASSPRLFYGYTF
TRBD1 | TRBJ1-1 | TRBV18 | once | CASSLDRGWVGMNTEAFF
TRBD2 | TRBJ2-7 | TRBV28 | NA | CASSFQRGGYEQYF